A single T cell receptor (beta chain) is shown here with its context. Assay: immunoSEQ multiplex PCR; the TCRdb copy retains only in-frame clones and omits some. The sample shows approximately 41,000 clones, 90% to 95% of them seen only once. Per germline, CDR1 SGHTA and CDR2 FQGTGA. V lost 5 bases, J lost 2 bases, and 16 bases lay in between. The CDR3 is 16 amino acids. This sample was taken from a study of T cells in localized non-small cell lung cancer. The chain has TRBV7-3 and TRBJ1-5, with D perhaps matching TRBD1 (6 bases). This receptor was taken from a woman aged 40-69 years with stage II lung adenocarcinoma. Sequenced material: PBMCs, taken before any cancer treatment. The CDR3 protein is CASSPSAGGGNQPQHF. The CDR3 DNA follows: TGTGCCAGCAGCCCCTCGGCCGGGGGCGGCAATCAGCCCCAGCATTTT.